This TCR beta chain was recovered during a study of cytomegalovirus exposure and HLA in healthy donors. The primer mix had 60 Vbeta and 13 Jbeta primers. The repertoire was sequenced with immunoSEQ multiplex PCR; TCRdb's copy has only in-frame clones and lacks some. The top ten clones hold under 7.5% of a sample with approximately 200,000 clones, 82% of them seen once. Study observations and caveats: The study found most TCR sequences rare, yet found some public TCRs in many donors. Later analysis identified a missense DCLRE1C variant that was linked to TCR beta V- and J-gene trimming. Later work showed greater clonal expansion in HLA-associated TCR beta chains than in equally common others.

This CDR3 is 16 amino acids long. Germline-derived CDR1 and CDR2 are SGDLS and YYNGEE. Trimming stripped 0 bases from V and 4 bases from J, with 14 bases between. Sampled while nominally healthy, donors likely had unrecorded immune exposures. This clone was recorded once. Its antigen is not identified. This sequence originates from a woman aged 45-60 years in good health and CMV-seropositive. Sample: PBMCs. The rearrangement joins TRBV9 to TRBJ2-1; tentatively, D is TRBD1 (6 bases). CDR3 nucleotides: TGTGCCAGCAGCGTAGGGGTCGGACAGCCTTACAATGAGCAGTTCTTC. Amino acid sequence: CASSVGVGQPYNEQFF.